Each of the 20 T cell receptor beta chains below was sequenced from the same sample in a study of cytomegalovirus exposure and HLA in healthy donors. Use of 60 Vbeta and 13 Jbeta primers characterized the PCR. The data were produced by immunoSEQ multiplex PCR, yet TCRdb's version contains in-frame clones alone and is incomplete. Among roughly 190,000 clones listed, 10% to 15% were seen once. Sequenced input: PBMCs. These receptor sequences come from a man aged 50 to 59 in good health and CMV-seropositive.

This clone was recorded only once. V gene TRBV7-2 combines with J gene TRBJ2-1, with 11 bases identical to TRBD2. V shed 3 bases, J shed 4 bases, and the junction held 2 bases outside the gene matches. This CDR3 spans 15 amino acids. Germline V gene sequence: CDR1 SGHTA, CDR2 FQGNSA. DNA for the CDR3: TGTGCCAGCAGCTTGACTAGCGGGGCTTACAATGAGCAGTTCTTC. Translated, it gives CASSLTSGAYNEQFF.

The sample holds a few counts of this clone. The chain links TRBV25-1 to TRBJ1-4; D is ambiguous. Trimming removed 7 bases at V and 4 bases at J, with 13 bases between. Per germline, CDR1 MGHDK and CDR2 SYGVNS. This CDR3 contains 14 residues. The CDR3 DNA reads TGTGCCAGCACCAGGACTTCGGGTAATGAAAAACTGTTTTTT. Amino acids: CASTRTSGNEKLFF.

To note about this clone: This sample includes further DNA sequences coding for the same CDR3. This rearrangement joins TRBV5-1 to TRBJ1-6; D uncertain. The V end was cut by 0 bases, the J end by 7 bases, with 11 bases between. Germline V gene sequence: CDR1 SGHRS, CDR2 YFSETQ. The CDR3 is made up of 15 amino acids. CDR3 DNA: TGCGCCAGCAGCTTGGCCGGAACAGACAATTCACCCCTCCACTTT. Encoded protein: CASSLAGTDNSPLHF.

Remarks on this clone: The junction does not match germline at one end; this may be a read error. The CDR3 nucleotides read TGTGCCAGCAGTGAAGCAGGGGTTTTGGATTCACCCCTCAACTTT. Translated: CASSEAGVLDSPLNF. The chain couples TRBV2 to TRBJ1-6; D perhaps matches TRBD1 (5 bases). Germline lookup yields CDR1 SNHLY and CDR2 FYNNEI. This CDR3 is 15 amino acids long. Using reference TRBV2 and TRBJ1-6 for the parts outside the CDR3, the full variable domain is EPEVTQTPSHQVTQMGQEVILRCVPISNHLYFYWYRQILGQKVEFLVSFYNNEISEKSEIFDDQFSVERPDGSNFTLKIRSTKLEDSAMYFCASSEAGVLDSPLNFGNGTRLTVT.

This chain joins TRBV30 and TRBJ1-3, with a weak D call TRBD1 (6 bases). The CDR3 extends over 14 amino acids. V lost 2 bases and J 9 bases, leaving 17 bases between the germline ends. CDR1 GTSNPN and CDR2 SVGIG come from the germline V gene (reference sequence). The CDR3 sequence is CAWSTGHSSGTIYF. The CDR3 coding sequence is TGTGCCTGGAGTACAGGGCATTCCTCAGGCACCATATATTTT.

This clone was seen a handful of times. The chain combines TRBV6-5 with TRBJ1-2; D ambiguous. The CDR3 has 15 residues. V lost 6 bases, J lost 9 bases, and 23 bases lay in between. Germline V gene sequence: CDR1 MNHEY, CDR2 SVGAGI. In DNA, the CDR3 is TGTGCCAGCAGATCCGGACTGGCAAGCCTTGTGAGCTACACCTTC. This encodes CASRSGLASLVSYTF.

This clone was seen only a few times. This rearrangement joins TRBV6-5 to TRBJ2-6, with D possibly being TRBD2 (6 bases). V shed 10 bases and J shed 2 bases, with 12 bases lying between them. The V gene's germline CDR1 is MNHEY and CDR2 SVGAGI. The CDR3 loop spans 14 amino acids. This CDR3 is CATSGGTGANVLTF. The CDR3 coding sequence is TGTGCCACCTCGGGCGGGACTGGGGCCAACGTCCTGACTTTC.

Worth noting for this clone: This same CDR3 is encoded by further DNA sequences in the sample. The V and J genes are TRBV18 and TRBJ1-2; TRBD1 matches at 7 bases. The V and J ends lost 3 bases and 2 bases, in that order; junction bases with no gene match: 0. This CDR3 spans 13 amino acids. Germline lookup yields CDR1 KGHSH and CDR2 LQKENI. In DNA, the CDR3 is TGTGCCAGCTCACCGGACAGGAACTATGGCTACACCTTC. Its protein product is CASSPDRNYGYTF.

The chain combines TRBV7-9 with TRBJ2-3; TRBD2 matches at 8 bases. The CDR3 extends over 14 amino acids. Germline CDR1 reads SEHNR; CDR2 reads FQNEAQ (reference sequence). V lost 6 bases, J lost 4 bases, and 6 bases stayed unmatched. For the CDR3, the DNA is TGTGCCAGCAGTCAAACGGGGGGGTCAGATACGCAGTATTTT. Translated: CASSQTGGSDTQYF.

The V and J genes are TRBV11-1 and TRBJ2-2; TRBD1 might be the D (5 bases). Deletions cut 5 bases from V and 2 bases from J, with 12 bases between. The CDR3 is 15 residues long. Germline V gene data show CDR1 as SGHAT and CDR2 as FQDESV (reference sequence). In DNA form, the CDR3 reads TGTGCCAGCAGCATCACCGACAGCAACACCGGGGAGCTGTTTTTT. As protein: CASSITDSNTGELFF.

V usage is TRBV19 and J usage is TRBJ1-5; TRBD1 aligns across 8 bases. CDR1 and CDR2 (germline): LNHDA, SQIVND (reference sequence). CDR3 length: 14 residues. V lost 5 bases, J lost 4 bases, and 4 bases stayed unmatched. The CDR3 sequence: CASSYRQGNQPQHF. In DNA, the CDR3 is TGTGCCAGTAGTTACAGACAGGGGAATCAGCCCCAGCATTTT.

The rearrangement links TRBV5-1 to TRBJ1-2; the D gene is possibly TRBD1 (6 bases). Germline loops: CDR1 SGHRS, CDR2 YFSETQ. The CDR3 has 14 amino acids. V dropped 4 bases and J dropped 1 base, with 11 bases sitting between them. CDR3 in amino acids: CASSQDRINYGYTF. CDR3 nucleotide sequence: TGCGCCAGCAGCCAGGACAGAATTAACTATGGCTACACCTTC.

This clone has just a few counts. The CDR3 DNA reads as TGTGCCAGCAGTGAGCCGGGAAGCGGGGGTGAGCAGTTCTTC. It codes for CASSEPGSGGEQFF. The chain recombines TRBV25-1 with TRBJ2-1, with TRBD2 matching over 8 bases. There are 14 residues in the CDR3. The germline CDR1 and CDR2 sequences are MGHDK and SYGVNS. V shed 3 bases, J shed 9 bases, and the junction held 7 bases outside the gene matches.

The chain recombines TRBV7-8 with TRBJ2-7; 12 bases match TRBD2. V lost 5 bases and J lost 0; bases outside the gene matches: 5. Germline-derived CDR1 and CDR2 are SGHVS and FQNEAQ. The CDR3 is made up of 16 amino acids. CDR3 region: CASSARTSGASYEQYF. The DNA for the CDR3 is TGTGCCAGCAGCGCCCGGACTAGCGGGGCCTCCTACGAGCAGTACTTC. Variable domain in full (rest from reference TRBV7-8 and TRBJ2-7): GAGVSQSPRYKVAKRGQDVALRCDPISGHVSLFWYQQALGQGPEFLTYFQNEAQLDKSGLPSDRFFAERPEGSVSTLKIQRTQQEDSAVYLCASSARTSGASYEQYFGPGTRLTVT.

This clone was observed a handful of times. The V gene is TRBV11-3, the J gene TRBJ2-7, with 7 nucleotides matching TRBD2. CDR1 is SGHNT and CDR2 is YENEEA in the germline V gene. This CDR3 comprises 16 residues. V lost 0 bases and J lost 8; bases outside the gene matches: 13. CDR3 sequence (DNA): TGTGCCAGCAGCTTAGAAGGTCGGGGGGAACCTACGAAGCAGTACGTC. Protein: CASSLEGRGEPTKQYV.

In nucleotides, the CDR3 is TGCAGCTTCGGACAGGGAAACTATGGCTACACCTTC. As protein: CSFGQGNYGYTF. The chain is built from TRBV29-1 and TRBJ1-2; 8 positions match TRBD1. Germline trimming cut 8 bases from V and 2 bases from J; bases unmatched to any gene: 4. In germline, CDR1 is SQVTM, CDR2 ANQGSEA. The CDR3 is 12 amino acids.

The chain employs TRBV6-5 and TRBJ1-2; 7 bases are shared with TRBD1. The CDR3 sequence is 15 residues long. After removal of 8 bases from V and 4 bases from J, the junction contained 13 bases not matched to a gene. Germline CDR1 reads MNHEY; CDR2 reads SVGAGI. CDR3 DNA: TGTGCCAGCGGACCACTCTGGGGACAGAGCTATGGCTACACCTTC. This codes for CASGPLWGQSYGYTF.

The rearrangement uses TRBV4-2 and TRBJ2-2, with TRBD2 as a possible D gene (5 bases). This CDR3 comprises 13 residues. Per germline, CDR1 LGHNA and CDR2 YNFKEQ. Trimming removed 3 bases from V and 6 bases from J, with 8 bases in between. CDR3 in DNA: TGTGCCAGCAGCCACGCGGGCCCCGGGGAGCTGTTTTTT. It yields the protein CASSHAGPGELFF.

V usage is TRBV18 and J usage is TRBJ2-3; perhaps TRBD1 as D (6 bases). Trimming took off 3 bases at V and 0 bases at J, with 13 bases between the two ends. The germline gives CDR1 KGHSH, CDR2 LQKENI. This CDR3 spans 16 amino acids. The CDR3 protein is CASSPQVGASTDTQYF. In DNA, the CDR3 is TGTGCCAGCTCACCCCAAGTGGGGGCGAGCACAGATACGCAGTATTTT.

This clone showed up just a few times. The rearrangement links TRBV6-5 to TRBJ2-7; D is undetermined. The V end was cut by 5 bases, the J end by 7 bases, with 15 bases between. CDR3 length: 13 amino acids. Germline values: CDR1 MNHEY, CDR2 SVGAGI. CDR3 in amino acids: CASSAPGSGEQYF. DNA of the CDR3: TGTGCCAGCAGTGCACCGGGTTCTGGGGAGCAGTACTTC.